Presented here are 8 T cell receptor beta chains from one specimen sequenced in a study of a mutant IDH1 vaccine in newly diagnosed glioma. Sample time point: baseline, week 1 (first vaccination visit). Regarding treatment: pre-vaccination baseline after standard-of-care therapy. Sequencing was performed with immunoSEQ multiplex PCR; in TCRdb, only in-frame clones are kept and a portion is missing. The data show tens of thousands of clones, around 82% seen once. Here the sequenced sample was PBMCs, taken from a glioma patient treated with radiotherapy, temozolomide or both. The receptors shown here come from a woman between 45 and 65 years old with glioma.

The chain links TRBV30 to TRBJ1-1, with D possibly matching TRBD1 (5 bases). This CDR3 comprises 13 residues. Trimming shortened V by 6 bases and J by 1 base, and 12 bases separated the two germline ends. Germline V gene lookup returns CDR1 GTSNPN and CDR2 SVGIG (reference sequence). The CDR3 region has the DNA TGTGCCTGTTCCGGCCAGGGGAACACTGAAGCTTTCTTT. As protein: CACSGQGNTEAFF.

This rearrangement joins TRBV7-3 to TRBJ2-5; 8 bases are a match to TRBD1. The CDR3 is 16 amino acids. V shed 5 bases, J shed 2 bases, and the junction held 10 bases outside the gene matches. The V gene's germline CDR1 is SGHTA and CDR2 FQGTGA. The CDR3 loop is CASSPGPGGGQETQYF. The DNA of the CDR3 is TGTGCCAGCAGCCCCGGTCCAGGGGGCGGTCAAGAGACCCAGTACTTC.

The genes are TRBV5-6 and TRBJ1-2, with 10 positions matching TRBD1. The CDR3 sequence is 14 residues long. From germline, CDR1 is SGHDT and CDR2 YYEEEE. The CDR3 nucleotides read TGTGCGGGACAGGGGAGGCTAGCTAACTATGGCTACACCTTC. It encodes CAGQGRLANYGYTF. The whole variable domain, filled in from reference TRBV5-6 and TRBJ1-2, reads DAGVTQSPTHLIKTRGQQVTLRCSPKSGHDTVSWYQQALGQGPQFIFQYYEEEERQRGNFPDRFSGHQFPNYSSELNVNALLLGDSALYLCAGQGRLANYGYTFGSGTRLTVV.

The chain uses TRBV5-1 and TRBJ1-1, with 7 positions matching TRBD1. The germline gives CDR1 SGHRS, CDR2 YFSETQ. The CDR3 extends over 14 amino acids. The junction had 4 bases not matched to a gene; V was cut back by 4 bases and J by 1 base. CDR3 bases: TGCGCCAGCAGCATAGGGACAGCGAACACTGAAGCTTTCTTT. Protein product: CASSIGTANTEAFF.

This clone has a handful of counts. V usage is TRBV10-1 and J usage is TRBJ1-2; D might be TRBD1 (5 bases). Germline V CDR1 and CDR2: WNHNN, SYGVQD (reference sequence). The CDR3 runs 12 residues. V shed 6 bases and J shed 4 bases, with 9 bases lying between them. CDR3 coding DNA: TGCGCCAGCAGGGGCAGGGCCTATGGCTACACCTTC. It specifies CASRGRAYGYTF.

V and J are TRBV4-1 and TRBJ1-3, with TRBD1 matching over 12 bases. The CDR3 spans 17 residues. CDR1 is MGHRA, CDR2 YSYEKL, per germline. Germline trimming cut 4 bases from V and 3 bases from J; bases unmatched to any gene: 7. The CDR3 loop reads CASSLGQGAIGGNTIYF. CDR3 bases: TGCGCCAGCAGCCTGGGACAGGGGGCTATAGGTGGAAACACCATATATTTT.

The chain recombines TRBV6-5 with TRBJ1-4, with a tentative D call TRBD1 (6 bases). The CDR3 sequence is 15 residues long. Trimming pared 7 bases from V and 7 bases from J, leaving 19 bases between. The germline V gene has CDR1 MNHEY and CDR2 SVGAGI. DNA for the CDR3: TGTGCCAGCACCCCGGGTGGGGGGCGCGGTGAAAAACTGTTTTTT. Translation: CASTPGGGRGEKLFF.

The chain carries TRBV14 and TRBJ1-1; D is unclear. This CDR3 has 15 amino acids. The V end was cut by 0 bases, the J end by 4 bases, with 12 bases between. Looked up from germline, CDR1 is SGHDN and CDR2 is FVKESK. The CDR3 DNA reads as TGTGCCAGCAGCCAAGATCGGAGGGTGGGCACTGAAGCTTTCTTT. It encodes CASSQDRRVGTEAFF.